This T cell receptor beta chain came from a study of blood T cells in healthy people across ages. Overall study findings and caveats: Percentage of naive T cells showed a strong correlation with TCR beta diversity. Naive CD4+ cells and diversity were both higher in long-lived donors than in aged donors.

The second PCR ran about 6 to 12 cycles with a sample-barcoded 5' primer and J-beta primers. TCRdb re-derived calls from the 5' RACE reads in MiXCR, one entry per CDR3 protein. The sample contains hundreds of thousands of distinct CDR3 sequences, 20% to 30% of which appear only once. Per germline, CDR1 SGHNT and CDR2 YENEEA. The CDR3 length is 16 residues. Trimming left V 5 bases short and J 5 bases short, with 19 bases between. This clonotype has a handful of counts. Its antigen is undetermined. The donors, aged about 6 to 95, were healthy Caucasians from Russia. The same data also went into a second study, on T cells of mothers and their children. That investigation notes: Normalized overlap was always slightly, never significantly, higher in related than unrelated mother-child pairs.

The sequence was collected from a boy between 5 and 17 years old in good health. Sequenced input: blood. V gene TRBV11-3 combines with J gene TRBJ2-1; D is perhaps TRBD1 (6 bases). The chain's CDR3 is CASSARDRLYNNEQFF. Written as DNA, the CDR3 is TGTGCCAGCAGCGCTAGAGACAGGCTCTATAACAATGAGCAGTTCTTC.